The 23 T cell receptor beta chains below come from one sample, sequenced in a study of T cells in Graves' hyperthyroidism and ophthalmopathy. Amplification targeted TCR beta CDR3 regions from RNA transcripts. HTBI primers were employed in a first-round RT-PCR of the TCR CDR3. TCRdb processed the multiplex PCR reads anew with MiXCR; each CDR3 protein has one entry. The sample lists hundreds of thousands of distinct CDR3 sequences; about 14% were seen once. Material for sequencing was blood. The receptors were gathered from a man between 18 and 35 years old with Graves' ophthalmopathy.

The rearrangement joins TRBV25-1 to TRBJ1-1; 7 positions agree with TRBD1. With V trimmed by 0 bases and J by 8 bases, 9 bases remained unmatched. The V gene's germline CDR1 is MGHDK and CDR2 SYGVNS. The CDR3 is 15 residues long. The CDR3 DNA reads TGTGCCAGCAGTGAATATAGGGGTCTACAGGGGGAAGCTTTCTTT. Amino acid sequence: CASSEYRGLQGEAFF.

At least ten counts were recorded for this clonotype. The chain employs TRBV11-3 and TRBJ2-1; tentative D call: TRBD2 (5 bases). The V end lost 2 bases, the J end lost 0 bases, and 11 bases lay between the germline ends. The CDR3 is 16 residues long. The germline V gene encodes CDR1 SGHNT and CDR2 YENEEA. CDR3 amino acids: CASSLNLASSYNEQFF. CDR3 nucleotide sequence: TGTGCCAGCAGCTTAAATCTAGCAAGCTCCTACAATGAGCAGTTCTTC. The variable domain in full, completed from reference TRBV11-3 and TRBJ2-1, reads EAGVVQSPRYKIIEKKQPVAFWCNPISGHNTLYWYLQNLGQGPELLIRYENEEAVDDSQLPKDRFSAERLKGVDSTLKIQPAELGDSAVYLCASSLNLASSYNEQFFGPGTRLTVL.

Ten or more counts support this clonotype. The chain uses TRBV6-1 and TRBJ1-5; perhaps TRBD1 as D (5 bases). The CDR3 contains 15 residues. Trimming pared 3 bases from V and 4 bases from J, leaving 13 bases between. CDR1 is MNHNS, CDR2 SASEGT, per germline. CDR3 amino acids: CASSETDGGNQPQHF. The CDR3 DNA follows: TGTGCCAGCAGTGAGACGGACGGGGGGAATCAGCCCCAGCATTTT.

This clonotype was recorded a few times. The V and J genes are TRBV5-1 and TRBJ2-7, with 14 bases fitting TRBD2. V was pared by 4 bases and J by 7 bases, with 10 bases of the junction left unmatched. Looked up from germline, CDR1 is SGHRS and CDR2 is YFSETQ. The CDR3 covers 16 residues. The CDR3 DNA is TGCGCCAGCAGCCTCGGGACTAGCGGGAGAACGGGTGAGCAGTACTTC. Amino acid sequence: CASSLGTSGRTGEQYF. The entire variable domain, with the rest obtained from reference TRBV5-1 and TRBJ2-7, is as follows: KAGVTQTPRYLIKTRGQQVTLSCSPISGHRSVSWYQQTPGQGLQFLFEYFSETQRNKGNFPGRFSGRQFSNSRSEMNVSTLELGDSALYLCASSLGTSGRTGEQYFGPGTRLTVT.

At least ten counts were recorded for this clonotype. The genes are TRBV15 and TRBJ1-5, with TRBD1 matching 7 bases. The CDR3 sequence is 15 residues long. V gave up 1 base and J gave up 4 bases; unmatched junction bases: 4. Per the germline V gene, CDR1 is LNHNV and CDR2 is YYDKDF (reference sequence). The CDR3 sequence is CATSRGDRQNQPQHF. DNA for the CDR3: TGTGCCACCAGCAGAGGGGACAGACAAAATCAGCCCCAGCATTTT.

Turning to this clonotype: A read error may be the cause here, since a much bigger clone is one base away. Written as DNA, the CDR3 is TGTACCAGCAGCTTAGCTGCAGGGTTAAGTTCACCCCTCCACTTT. Its protein product is CTSSLAAGLSSPLHF. The chain is built from TRBV11-2 and TRBJ1-6; tentatively, D is TRBD1 (5 bases). The germline gives CDR1 SGHAT, CDR2 FQNNGV. This CDR3 spans 15 amino acids.

This clonotype was picked up many times. In nucleotides, the CDR3 is TGTGCCAGCAGTTTATACAGCTCTGGAAACACCATATATTTT. It translates to CASSLYSSGNTIYF. The chain combines TRBV27 with TRBJ1-3; D ambiguous. This CDR3 comprises 14 residues. Trimming pared 1 base from V and 0 bases from J, leaving 4 bases between. CDR1 is MNHEY and CDR2 is SMNVEV in the germline V gene (reference sequence).

The sample holds a few counts of this clonotype. A much larger clone differs by one base, so this may be a read error. The rearrangement joins TRBV30 to TRBJ2-1; possibly TRBD1 for D (5 bases). CDR3 length: 11 residues. Trimming stripped 2 bases from V and 8 bases from J, with 7 bases between. In germline, CDR1 is GTSNPN, CDR2 SVGIG (reference sequence). The CDR3: CAWSLGDEQFF. CDR3 sequence (DNA): TGTGCCTGGAGTCTAGGGGATGAGCAGTTCTTC.

This clonotype was observed a few times. This rearrangement joins TRBV19 to TRBJ2-2; D remains unclear. Germline CDR1 LNHDA, CDR2 SQIVND (reference sequence). The CDR3 has 12 residues. Trimming took off 7 bases at V and 6 bases at J, with 9 bases between the two ends. DNA for the CDR3: TGTGCCAGTAAGCTCAGTTCCGGGGAGCTGTTTTTT. Amino acids: CASKLSSGELFF.

This chain connects TRBV29-1 to TRBJ2-3; either TRBD1 or TRBD2 may supply D (5 bases each). V lost 4 bases and J lost 0, with 14 bases in between. Germline-derived CDR1 and CDR2 are SQVTM and ANQGSEA. The length of the CDR3 is 15 residues. The CDR3 DNA is TGCAGCGTTGTAGGGACCAGTGCTAGCACAGATACGCAGTATTTT. Protein sequence: CSVVGTSASTDTQYF.

This clonotype was found many times. The CDR3 DNA is TGTGCCAGCAGCCAAGATGAACGGGGGTCGAACACCGGGGAGCTGTTTTTT. It encodes CASSQDERGSNTGELFF. The chain joins TRBV4-2 to TRBJ2-2; perhaps TRBD2 as D (6 bases). The CDR3 is 17 residues long. V lost 0 bases and J lost 0, with 11 bases in between. Germline loops: CDR1 LGHNA, CDR2 YNFKEQ.

There are many counts of this clonotype. The chain carries TRBV6-1 and TRBJ2-3; no firm D call. The CDR3 extends over 15 amino acids. V lost 6 bases and J 4 bases, leaving 17 bases between the germline ends. CDR1 is MNHNS and CDR2 is SASEGT in the germline V gene. Written as DNA, the CDR3 is TGTGCCAGCAGATCCGGGCACCTGGGTGCAGATACGCAGTATTTT. It is translated as CASRSGHLGADTQYF.

This clonotype was detected ten times or more. CDR3: CASKGSEKLFF. DNA of the CDR3: TGTGCCTCTAAGGGGAGTGAAAAACTGTTTTTT. V is TRBV30 and J is TRBJ1-4; tentatively, D is TRBD1 (5 bases). V lost 7 bases and J 7 bases, leaving 10 bases between the germline ends. Germline lookup yields CDR1 GTSNPN and CDR2 SVGIG (reference sequence). This CDR3 spans 11 amino acids.

The rearrangement joins TRBV5-1 to TRBJ2-6; a possible D gene is TRBD2 (6 bases). CDR3 length: 16 amino acids. V shed 3 bases and J shed 0 bases, with 10 bases lying between them. Germline CDR1 SGHRS, CDR2 YFSETQ. DNA of the CDR3: TGCGCCAGCAGCTGGTCCGGGGGCTCTGGGGCCAACGTCCTGACTTTC. Its translation is CASSWSGGSGANVLTF.

The V call is TRBV19, the J call TRBJ2-1; 8 nucleotides align to TRBD2. CDR3 length: 15 amino acids. Germline loops: CDR1 LNHDA, CDR2 SQIVND (reference sequence). V dropped 2 bases and J dropped 7; count of bases not matched to a gene: 7. CDR3 bases: TGTGCCAGTAGTATACGAGCGGGAGTTGTAAATGAGCAGTTCTTC. It translates to CASSIRAGVVNEQFF. Using reference TRBV19 and TRBJ2-1 for the parts outside the CDR3, the full variable domain is DGGITQSPKYLFRKEGQNVTLSCEQNLNHDAMYWYRQDPGQGLRLIYYSQIVNDFQKGDIAEGYSVSREKKESFPLTVTSAQKNPTAFYLCASSIRAGVVNEQFFGPGTRLTVL.

The rearrangement joins TRBV4-2 to TRBJ2-2, with no clear D. This CDR3 has 14 amino acids. V was trimmed by 0 bases and J by 0 bases, leaving 2 bases between them. The germline gives CDR1 LGHNA, CDR2 YNFKEQ. The CDR3 is CASSQDSNTGELFF. In nucleotides, the CDR3 is TGTGCCAGCAGCCAAGATTCGAACACCGGGGAGCTGTTTTTT.

As to this clonotype: Given a much more abundant clone one base away, this may be a read error. V is TRBV20-1 and J is TRBJ2-7, with 10 bases fitting TRBD2. The length of the CDR3 is 15 residues. The junction had 10 bases not matched to a gene; V was cut back by 7 bases and J by 1 base. The germline gives CDR1 DFQATT, CDR2 SNEGSKA (reference sequence). In DNA, the CDR3 is TGCAGTGTCCTGCGGGCTAGCGGGAGATCCTACGAGCAGTACTTC. Amino acids: CSVLRASGRSYEQYF.

The V gene is TRBV6-9, the J gene TRBJ2-2; TRBD1 aligns across 7 bases. J gave up 8 bases and V 4 bases, and 1 base lay outside the gene matches. There are 12 residues in the CDR3. Germline CDR1 is MNHGY and CDR2 is SVAAGI. Written as DNA, the CDR3 is TGTGCCAGCAGTTGGGGACAGGGGGAGCTGTTTTTT. Translation: CASSWGQGELFF.

This clonotype was observed many times. The chain couples TRBV11-2 to TRBJ2-7, with D perhaps TRBD1 or TRBD2 (5 bases each). V lost 6 bases and J lost 4, with 16 bases in between. This CDR3 has 14 amino acids. Germline-derived CDR1 and CDR2 are SGHAT and FQNNGV. The CDR3 bases are TGTGCCAGCAGTTTCAGCGAGGGGCAGTACGAGCAGTACTTC. As protein: CASSFSEGQYEQYF.

Points on this clonotype: A clone one base away is much larger, so this may be a read error. This CDR3 reads CSVGASYEQYF. CDR3 bases: TGCAGCGTGGGAGCCTCCTACGAGCAGTACTTC. V is TRBV29-1 and J is TRBJ2-7; TRBD2 might be the D (5 bases). The germline gives CDR1 SQVTM, CDR2 ANQGSEA. V lost 6 bases and J lost 0, with 6 bases in between. The length of the CDR3 is 11 residues.

This clonotype appeared many times. This chain links TRBV3-1 with TRBJ2-2; the D is unclear. Germline V gene sequence: CDR1 LGHDT, CDR2 YNNKEL (reference sequence). V gave up 1 base and J gave up 7 bases, with 1 base separating them. The CDR3 contains 11 residues. CDR3 in amino acids: CASSQVGELFF. CDR3 nucleotide sequence: TGTGCCAGCAGCCAAGTCGGGGAGCTGTTTTTT.

This clonotype was counted a few times. The chain uses TRBV20-1 and TRBJ2-6; D remains unclear. Germline loops: CDR1 DFQATT, CDR2 SNEGSKA (reference sequence). The CDR3 loop spans 12 amino acids. V was cut by 0 bases and J by 4 bases, with 1 base left in between. The CDR3 loop reads CSAREGANVLTF. Here the CDR3 DNA reads TGCAGTGCTAGAGAGGGGGCCAACGTCCTGACTTTC.

The table lists this clonotype with a few counts. The chain is built from TRBV15 and TRBJ2-6; D remains ambiguous. The CDR3 runs to 16 residues. V was shortened by 3 bases and J by 4 bases, with 13 bases between the two germline ends. Germline CDR1 reads LNHNV; CDR2 reads YYDKDF (reference sequence). Here the CDR3 DNA reads TGTGCCACCAGCAGTCCCCAGTTGCGGGGGGCCAACGTCCTGACTTTC. As protein: CATSSPQLRGANVLTF.